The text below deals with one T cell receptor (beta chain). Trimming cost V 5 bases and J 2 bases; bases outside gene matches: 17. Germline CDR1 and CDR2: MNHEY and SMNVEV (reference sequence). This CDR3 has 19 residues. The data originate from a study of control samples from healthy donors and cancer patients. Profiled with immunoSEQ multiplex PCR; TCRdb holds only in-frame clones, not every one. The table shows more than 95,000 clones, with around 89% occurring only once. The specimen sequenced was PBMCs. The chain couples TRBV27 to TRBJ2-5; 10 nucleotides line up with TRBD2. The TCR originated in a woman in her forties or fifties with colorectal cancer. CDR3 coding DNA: TGTGCCAGCAGTCACCCTAGCGGGAGCATTCGGTCTGGACAAGAGACCCAGTACTTC. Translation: CASSHPSGSIRSGQETQYF.